This entry concerns a single T cell receptor beta chain. This entry is derived from a study of blood T cell repertoires in COVID-19. CDR1 and CDR2 (germline): ENHRY, SYGVKD. The CDR3 has 15 amino acids. The germline V and J ends were trimmed by 3 bases and 7 bases, with 19 bases remaining between them. Original methodology: Using reference gene primer amplification, nucleated cell counts were estimated. Profiling relied on immunoSEQ multiplex PCR, and the TCRdb table lists in-frame clones only, not all of them. The DNA was the basis for D and trimming; V, J and clone size are from that table. Altogether 500,000 to 600,000 clones are present, roughly 89% being singletons, with the ten largest covering 7.5% to 9%.

The gene calls are TRBV10-3 and TRBJ2-7, with D perhaps TRBD2 (7 bases). This clonotype was obtained from a woman between 45 and 60 years old with COVID-19, enrolled during active disease. The sample was peripheral blood. The CDR3 coding sequence is TGTGCCATCAGTGAAGGGGGGGGGCTAGGTTTTGAGCAGTACTTC. Its translation is CAISEGGGLGFEQYF.